Many counts were recorded for the clone carrying this TCR beta chain. Original processing methods: Quantification of nucleated cells was approximated via reference gene primer amplification. Only in-frame clones appear in the TCRdb table, and some are missing; sequencing was by immunoSEQ multiplex PCR. V and J calls and clone size follow that table, whereas D and trimming were derived from the DNA. There are 250,000 or so clones in the sample; roughly 84% occur only once, and 2% to 2.5% lies in the top ten. These data belong to a study of blood T cell repertoires in COVID-19. Whole-study context: T cells, B-cell-depleted T cells, or PBMCs provided the cDNA or gDNA that served as material.

The CDR3 length is 16 residues. J gave up 8 bases and V 2 bases, and 12 bases lay outside the gene matches. The V gene's germline CDR1 is MGHRA and CDR2 YSYEKL. The origin of this receptor is a man aged 40-49 years who had recovered from COVID-19. The chain links TRBV4-1 to TRBJ1-2; 9 nucleotides align to TRBD1. Sequencing input: peripheral blood. The CDR3 DNA follows: TGCGCCAGCAGCCAACCCTTCAACCGACAGGGGGAAGGCTACACCTTC. It codes for CASSQPFNRQGEGYTF.